These 19 T cell receptor beta chains were all obtained from the same sample, sequenced in a study of blood T cells in healthy people across ages. The use of a sample-barcoded 5' primer and a J-beta primer mix characterized a second PCR of roughly 6 to 11 cycles. TCRdb used MiXCR to reprocess the 5' RACE reads, holding one entry per CDR3 protein. The top ten hold about 4% of the sample, which has some 1,500,000 distinct CDR3 sequences, approximately 43% seen once. The sequenced material came from blood. The receptor source for this set is a woman between 18 and 30 years old in good health.

This sequence joins TRBV20-1 and TRBJ2-1; 7 bases align to TRBD2. Germline-derived CDR1 and CDR2 are DFQATT and SNEGSKA (reference sequence). V shed 1 base, J shed 9 bases, and the junction held 21 bases outside the gene matches. The CDR3 sequence is 18 residues long. The CDR3 sequence is CSARAPLSSGGKPAEQFF. The CDR3 nucleotides read TGCAGTGCTAGAGCCCCACTTTCTAGCGGAGGGAAACCGGCTGAGCAGTTCTTC.

The CDR3 DNA follows: TGTGCCAGCAGTTTAGATGGGGGTACTAGCACAGATACGCAGTATTTT. This gives the protein CASSLDGGTSTDTQYF. This chain links TRBV12-3 or TRBV12-4 with TRBJ2-3; D could derive from TRBD1 or TRBD2 (5 bases each). The CDR3 loop spans 16 amino acids. V was trimmed by 1 base and J by 0 bases, leaving 11 bases between them.

The chain recombines TRBV4-1 with TRBJ2-1; no clear D. The length of the CDR3 is 12 residues. V was trimmed by 0 bases and J by 6 bases, leaving 3 bases between them. The germline V gene has CDR1 MGHRA and CDR2 YSYEKL. The CDR3 DNA reads TGCGCCAGCAGCCAAGAATTCAATGAGCAGTTCTTC. Translating gives CASSQEFNEQFF.

The rearrangement uses TRBV28 and TRBJ2-3; no definite D call. The CDR3 contains 13 residues. From germline, CDR1 is MDHEN and CDR2 SYDVKM. The V end lost 11 bases, the J end lost 2 bases, and 14 bases lay between the germline ends. This CDR3 reads CAGSSFITDTQYF. CDR3 sequence (DNA): TGTGCCGGCTCTAGTTTCATCACAGATACGCAGTATTTT.

The rearrangement joins TRBV18 to TRBJ1-1, with a weak D call TRBD1 (5 bases). V lost 3 bases, J lost 5 bases, and 16 bases lay in between. The CDR3 is 15 residues long. Looked up from germline, CDR1 is KGHSH and CDR2 is LQKENI. The CDR3 protein is CASSPSSQGRTEAFF. In DNA, the CDR3 is TGTGCCAGCTCACCGAGTTCGCAGGGCAGGACTGAAGCTTTCTTT.

The chain has TRBV11-3 and TRBJ2-1; TRBD2 agrees at 11 bases. The CDR3 contains 15 residues. V trimming: 0 bases; J trimming: 10 bases; junction bases outside the gene matches: 5. Per germline, CDR1 SGHNT and CDR2 YENEEA. Here the CDR3 reads CASSLDSSGRKEQFF. The CDR3, as DNA: TGTGCCAGCAGCTTAGATTCTAGCGGGAGGAAGGAGCAGTTCTTC.

This clonotype was counted between two and nine times. The chain has TRBV18 and TRBJ2-5; 7 nucleotides line up with TRBD1. The J call is in doubt because the DNA end fits TRBJ2-7 better. The CDR3 runs 14 residues. Germline values: CDR1 KGHSH, CDR2 LQKENI. CDR3 protein: CASSSGTVTYEQYF. The CDR3 region has the DNA TGTGCCAGCTCTTCCGGGACAGTCACATACGAGCAGTACTTC.

This clonotype was seen only a few times. The rearrangement uses TRBV21-1 and TRBJ2-4; the listed D gene, TRBD1, was not tested against the DNA. TRBV21-1 is recorded as a pseudogene. CDR3 length equals 14 residues. In nucleotides, the CDR3 is TGTGCCAGCAGCCCTGGGGGGGGCCCGAACATTCAGTACTTC. Translating gives CASSPGGGPNIQYF.

This CDR3 reads CASSRQGNNQPQHF. Here the CDR3 DNA reads TGTGCCAGCAGTCGACAGGGGAACAATCAGCCCCAGCATTTT. This rearrangement joins TRBV6-1 to TRBJ1-5, with 8 bases that match TRBD1. There are 14 residues in the CDR3. V gave up 5 bases and J gave up 3 bases; unmatched junction bases: 3. Germline V gene lookup returns CDR1 MNHNS and CDR2 SASEGT.

Worth noting for this clonotype: At one boundary the junction diverges from the germline segment, which might be a read error. The chain combines TRBV7-9 with TRBJ2-7; D is perhaps TRBD1 (6 bases). Germline loops: CDR1 SEHNR, CDR2 FQNEAQ (reference sequence). This CDR3 region has 15 residues. The CDR3 DNA reads as TGTGCCGGCAGCCGTCAGGGGCACAGATCCTACGAGCAGTACTTC. Translating it yields CAGSRQGHRSYEQYF.

This clonotype was seen a few times. The chain carries TRBV7-9 and TRBJ2-7, with 12 bases aligning to TRBD2. Germline trimming cut 5 bases from V and 6 bases from J; bases unmatched to any gene: 5. CDR3 length: 14 residues. Germline V lookup: CDR1 SEHNR, CDR2 FQNEAQ (reference sequence). CDR3 protein: CASSTTSGSSEQYF. The CDR3 DNA follows: TGTGCCAGCAGCACGACTAGCGGGAGTTCCGAGCAGTACTTC. Supplemented by reference TRBV7-9 and TRBJ2-7, the full variable domain reads DTGVSQNPRHKITKRGQNVTFRCDPISEHNRLYWYRQTLGQGPEFLTYFQNEAQLEKSRLLSDRFSAERPKGSFSTLEIQRTEQGDSAMYLCASSTTSGSSEQYFGPGTRLTVT.

The sample holds a few counts of this clonotype. The CDR3 loop is CSAPTSYSYEQYF. The CDR3 DNA sequence: TGCAGTGCACCGACTAGCTACTCCTACGAGCAGTACTTC. The V and J genes are TRBV20-1 and TRBJ2-7; 7 bases align to TRBD2. This CDR3 comprises 13 residues. J was trimmed by 0 bases and V by 6 bases; bases with no gene match: 5. Germline CDR1 is DFQATT and CDR2 is SNEGSKA (reference sequence).

This clonotype was found a few times. The chain links TRBV28 to TRBJ1-2; 8 nucleotides match TRBD1. CDR3 length: 14 residues. Germline trimming cut 6 bases from V and 5 bases from J; bases unmatched to any gene: 8. Germline values: CDR1 MDHEN, CDR2 SYDVKM. The chain's CDR3 is CASRAQGAPYGYTF. The CDR3 coding sequence is TGTGCCAGCAGGGCCCAGGGGGCGCCTTATGGCTACACCTTC.

Only a few counts were recorded for this clonotype. The V gene is TRBV20-1, the J gene TRBJ2-1; D is undetermined. With 3 bases removed from V and 8 bases from J, the gap between germline ends came to 8 bases. This CDR3 comprises 11 residues. From germline, CDR1 is DFQATT and CDR2 SNEGSKA (reference sequence). CDR3 coding DNA: TGCAGTGCTAGTAGGCGCGATGAGCAGTTCTTC. This encodes CSASRRDEQFF.

V is TRBV27 and J is TRBJ2-5; D remains unclear. This CDR3 comprises 13 residues. The germline V and J ends were trimmed by 2 bases and 11 bases, with 15 bases remaining between them. CDR1 MNHEY and CDR2 SMNVEV come from the germline V gene (reference sequence). The CDR3: CASSLGVGNEQYF. In DNA, the CDR3 is TGTGCCAGCAGTTTAGGGGTGGGGAATGAGCAGTACTTC.

The CDR3 region has the DNA TGTGCCATCAGTGAAGGGACAGTCTACGAGCAGTACTTC. This sequence encodes CAISEGTVYEQYF. V and J are TRBV10-3 and TRBJ2-7; TRBD1 aligns across 7 bases. V trimming: 3 bases; J trimming: 3 bases; junction bases outside the gene matches: 2. Looked up from germline, CDR1 is ENHRY and CDR2 is SYGVKD. This CDR3 is 13 amino acids long.

This clonotype was counted between two and nine times. CDR3 in amino acids: CASSPRASGAYDTQYF. The CDR3 coding sequence is TGTGCCAGCAGCCCTCGGGCTAGCGGGGCGTATGATACGCAGTATTTT. The rearrangement joins TRBV7-9 to TRBJ2-3; 9 nucleotides agree with TRBD2. V was pared by 5 bases and J by 6 bases, with 12 bases of the junction left unmatched. Germline V lookup: CDR1 SEHNR, CDR2 FQNEAQ (reference sequence). This CDR3 contains 16 residues.

This clonotype was recorded a few times. The rearrangement joins TRBV12-3 or TRBV12-4 to TRBJ2-1, with 8 bases matching TRBD2. The CDR3 extends over 14 amino acids. The V and J ends lost 7 bases and 5 bases, in that order; junction bases with no gene match: 7. This CDR3 is CASTLGLEDNEQFF. In nucleotides, the CDR3 is TGTGCCAGCACCCTGGGACTAGAGGACAATGAGCAGTTCTTC.

The V call is TRBV20-1, the J call TRBJ1-2; perhaps TRBD1 as D (5 bases). Deletions cut 1 base from V and 2 bases from J, with 14 bases between. The CDR3 covers 15 residues. Germline V gene data show CDR1 as DFQATT and CDR2 as SNEGSKA (reference sequence). Written as DNA, the CDR3 is TGCAGTGCTAGAGGTGCAGGGTCCGTGAACTATGGCTACACCTTC. Protein product: CSARGAGSVNYGYTF.